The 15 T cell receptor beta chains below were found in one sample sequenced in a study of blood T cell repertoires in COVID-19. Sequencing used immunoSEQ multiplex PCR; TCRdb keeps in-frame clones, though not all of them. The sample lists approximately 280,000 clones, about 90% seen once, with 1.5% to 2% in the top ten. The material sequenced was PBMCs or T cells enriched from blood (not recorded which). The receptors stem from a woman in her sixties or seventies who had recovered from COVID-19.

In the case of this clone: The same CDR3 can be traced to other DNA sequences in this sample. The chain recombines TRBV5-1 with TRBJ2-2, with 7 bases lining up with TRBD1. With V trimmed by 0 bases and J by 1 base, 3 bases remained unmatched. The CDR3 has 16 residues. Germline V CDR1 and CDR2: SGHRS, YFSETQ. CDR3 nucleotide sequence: TGCGCCAGCAGCTTGGCGGCAGGGGGGAACACCGGGGAGCTGTTTTTT. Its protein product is CASSLAAGGNTGELFF.

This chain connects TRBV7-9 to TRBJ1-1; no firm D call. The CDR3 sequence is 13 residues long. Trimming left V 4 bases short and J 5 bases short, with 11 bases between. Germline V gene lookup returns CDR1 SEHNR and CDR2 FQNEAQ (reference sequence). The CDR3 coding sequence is TGTGCCAGCAGCTCTCTTGTTATAACTGAAGCTTTCTTT. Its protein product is CASSSLVITEAFF.

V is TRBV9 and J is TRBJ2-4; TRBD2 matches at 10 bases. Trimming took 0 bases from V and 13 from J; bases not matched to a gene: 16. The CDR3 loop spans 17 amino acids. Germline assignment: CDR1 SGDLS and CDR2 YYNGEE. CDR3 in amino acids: CASSVGPNLAGEAPQYF. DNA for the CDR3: TGTGCCAGCAGCGTAGGCCCTAATCTAGCGGGAGAAGCCCCCCAGTACTTC.

In nucleotides, the CDR3 is TGTGCCAGCAGCCCAAGCTTGACAGATACGCAGTATTTT. It encodes CASSPSLTDTQYF. The genes are TRBV7-3 and TRBJ2-3; D call uncertain. Between the trimmed V and J ends, which lost 5 bases and 3 bases, there was a span of 9 bases. Germline assignment: CDR1 SGHTA and CDR2 FQGTGA. CDR3 length: 13 residues.

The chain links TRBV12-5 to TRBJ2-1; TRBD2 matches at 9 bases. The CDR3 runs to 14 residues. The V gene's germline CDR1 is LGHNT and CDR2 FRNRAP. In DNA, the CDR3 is TGTGCGTCTAAGCGGCTAGCGGGAAACAATGAGCAGTTCTTC. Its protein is CASKRLAGNNEQFF.

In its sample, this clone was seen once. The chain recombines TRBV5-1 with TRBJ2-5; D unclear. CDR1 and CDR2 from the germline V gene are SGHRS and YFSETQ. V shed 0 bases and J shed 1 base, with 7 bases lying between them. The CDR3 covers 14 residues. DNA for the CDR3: TGCGCCAGCAGCTTGGAGCCAACCCAAGAGACCCAGTACTTC. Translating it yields CASSLEPTQETQYF. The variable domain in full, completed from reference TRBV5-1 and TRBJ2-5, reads KAGVTQTPRYLIKTRGQQVTLSCSPISGHRSVSWYQQTPGQGLQFLFEYFSETQRNKGNFPGRFSGRQFSNSRSEMNVSTLELGDSALYLCASSLEPTQETQYFGPGTRLLVL.

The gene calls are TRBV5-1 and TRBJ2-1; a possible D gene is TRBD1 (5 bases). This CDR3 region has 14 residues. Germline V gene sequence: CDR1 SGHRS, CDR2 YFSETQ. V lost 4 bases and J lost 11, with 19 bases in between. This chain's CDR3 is CASSPGSWSEKQFF. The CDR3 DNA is TGCGCCAGCAGCCCAGGGTCATGGTCGGAAAAGCAGTTCTTC. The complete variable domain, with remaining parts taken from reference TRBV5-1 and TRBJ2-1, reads KAGVTQTPRYLIKTRGQQVTLSCSPISGHRSVSWYQQTPGQGLQFLFEYFSETQRNKGNFPGRFSGRQFSNSRSEMNVSTLELGDSALYLCASSPGSWSEKQFFGPGTRLTVL.

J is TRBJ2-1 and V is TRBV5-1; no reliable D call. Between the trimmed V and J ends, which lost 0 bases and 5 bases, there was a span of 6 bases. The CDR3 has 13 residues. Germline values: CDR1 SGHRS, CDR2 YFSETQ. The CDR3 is CASSLGGDNEQFF. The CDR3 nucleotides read TGCGCCAGCAGCTTGGGCGGCGACAATGAGCAGTTCTTC.

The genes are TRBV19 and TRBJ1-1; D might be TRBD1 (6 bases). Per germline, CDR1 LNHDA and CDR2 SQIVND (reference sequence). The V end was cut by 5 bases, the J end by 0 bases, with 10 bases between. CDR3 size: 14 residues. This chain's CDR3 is CASSQGGMNTEAFF. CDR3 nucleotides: TGTGCCAGTAGTCAAGGGGGTATGAACACTGAAGCTTTCTTT.

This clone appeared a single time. DNA for the CDR3: TGTGCCAGCAGCCCCGGGACAGGGGCGTATGGCTACACCTTC. Translating it yields CASSPGTGAYGYTF. The chain employs TRBV3-1 (or the pseudogene TRBV3-2) and TRBJ1-2; 10 bases map to TRBD1. The germline V gene encodes CDR1 LGHDT and CDR2 YNNKEL (reference sequence). The CDR3 extends over 14 amino acids. Trimming at V came to 4 bases and at J to 5 bases, leaving 4 bases not matched to a gene.

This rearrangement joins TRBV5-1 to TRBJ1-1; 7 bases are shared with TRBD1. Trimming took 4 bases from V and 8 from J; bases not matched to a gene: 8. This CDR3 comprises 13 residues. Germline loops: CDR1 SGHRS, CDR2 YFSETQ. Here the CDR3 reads CASSGGSTGEAFF. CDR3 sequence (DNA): TGCGCCAGCAGCGGGGGATCGACAGGGGAAGCTTTCTTT.

CDR3: CATSDYRGGVDTQYF. In nucleotides, the CDR3 is TGTGCCACCAGTGATTACAGGGGCGGGGTGGATACGCAGTATTTT. The rearrangement uses TRBV24-1 and TRBJ2-3; the D gene is possibly TRBD1 (7 bases). Trimming left V 2 bases short and J 6 bases short, with 14 bases between. Germline loops: CDR1 KGHDR, CDR2 SFDVKD. The CDR3 extends over 15 amino acids.

CDR3 sequence (DNA): TGTGCCAGCAGAGGGAGGGAGAATGAAGCTTTCTTT. It specifies CASRGRENEAFF. The rearrangement links TRBV6-5 to TRBJ1-1, with unresolved D. The CDR3 runs to 12 residues. Germline V gives CDR1 MNHEY, CDR2 SVGAGI. The V end lost 6 bases, the J end lost 7 bases, and 12 bases lay between the germline ends.

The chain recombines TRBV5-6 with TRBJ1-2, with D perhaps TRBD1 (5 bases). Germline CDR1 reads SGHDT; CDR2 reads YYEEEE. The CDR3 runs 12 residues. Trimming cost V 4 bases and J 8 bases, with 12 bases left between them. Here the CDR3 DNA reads TGTGCCAGCAGCCCCTCGGGGGGAGGCTACACCTTC. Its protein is CASSPSGGGYTF.

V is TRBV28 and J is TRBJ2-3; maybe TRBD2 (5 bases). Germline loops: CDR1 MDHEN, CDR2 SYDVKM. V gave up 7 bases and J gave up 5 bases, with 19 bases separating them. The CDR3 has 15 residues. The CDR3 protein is CASNSPSGARDTQYF. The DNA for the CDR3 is TGTGCCAGCAACTCCCCAAGCGGAGCGAGAGATACGCAGTATTTT.